This TCR beta chain is drawn from a study of blood T cell repertoires in COVID-19. Across the whole study: Material from acute and convalescent COVID-19 was sourced from the United States, Italy and Spain. Sources were T cells, B-cell-depleted T cells, or PBMCs; the material itself was cDNA or gDNA.

Under the authors' procedure: Estimation of nucleated cell counts was performed using reference gene primer amplification. Produced via immunoSEQ multiplex PCR; TCRdb's table is partial and in-frame only. V and J calls and clone size are as listed in that table; D and trimming were resolved from the DNA. The profile shows around 70,000 clones, almost 90% of them singletons. The germline CDR1 and CDR2 sequences are MNHEY and SMNVEV (reference sequence). The CDR3 is made up of 16 amino acids. V was clipped by 8 bases and J by 4 bases, with 22 bases between them. The sample comprised peripheral blood. The source is a woman of 80 years or more with active or convalescent COVID-19. The gene calls are TRBV27 and TRBJ2-3; no definite D call. The CDR3 loop is CASLPEYSYGSDTQYF. The CDR3 DNA follows: TGTGCCAGCCTCCCCGAGTACTCATATGGTTCAGATACGCAGTATTTT.